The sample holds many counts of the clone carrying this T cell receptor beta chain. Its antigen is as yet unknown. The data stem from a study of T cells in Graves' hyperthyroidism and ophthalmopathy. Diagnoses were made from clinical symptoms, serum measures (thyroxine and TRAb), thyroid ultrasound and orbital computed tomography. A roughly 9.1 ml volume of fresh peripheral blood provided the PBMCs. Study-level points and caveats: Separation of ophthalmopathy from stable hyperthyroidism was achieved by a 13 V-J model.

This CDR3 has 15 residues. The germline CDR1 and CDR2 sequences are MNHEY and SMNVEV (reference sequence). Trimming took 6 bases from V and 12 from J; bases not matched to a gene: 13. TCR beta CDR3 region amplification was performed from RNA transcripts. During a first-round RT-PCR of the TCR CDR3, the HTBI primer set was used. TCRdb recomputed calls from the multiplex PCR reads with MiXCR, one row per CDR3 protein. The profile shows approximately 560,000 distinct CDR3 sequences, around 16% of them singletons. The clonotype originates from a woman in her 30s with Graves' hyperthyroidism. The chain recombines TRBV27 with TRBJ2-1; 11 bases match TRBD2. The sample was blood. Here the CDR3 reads CASSRGPSGRLGQFF. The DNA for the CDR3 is TGTGCCAGCAGCCGAGGTCCTAGCGGGAGGTTAGGGCAGTTCTTC.